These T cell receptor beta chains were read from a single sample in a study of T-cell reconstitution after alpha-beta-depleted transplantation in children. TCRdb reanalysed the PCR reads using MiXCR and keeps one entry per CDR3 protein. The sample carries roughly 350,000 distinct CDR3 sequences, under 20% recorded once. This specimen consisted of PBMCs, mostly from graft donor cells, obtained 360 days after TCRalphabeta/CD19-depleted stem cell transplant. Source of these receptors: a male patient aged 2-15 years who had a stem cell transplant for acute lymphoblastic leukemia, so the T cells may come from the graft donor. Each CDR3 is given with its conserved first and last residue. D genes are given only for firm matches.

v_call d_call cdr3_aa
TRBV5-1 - CASSWETGELFF
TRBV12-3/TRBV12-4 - CASGVQETQYF
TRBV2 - CASSEWAESDGYTF
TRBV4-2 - CASSQQVPEEGGVYEQYF
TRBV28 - CASSLPLGGSKNIQYF
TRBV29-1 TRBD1 CSVMGQGHEQYF
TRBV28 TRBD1 CASTRTGGDYGYTF
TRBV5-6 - CASGSRLIETQYF
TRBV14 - CASSQDWEDTQYF
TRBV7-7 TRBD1 CASSKSAQGIPPDTQYF
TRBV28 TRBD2 CASIEGLARNEESYEQYF
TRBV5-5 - CASTQPPGAGNEQFF
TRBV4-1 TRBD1 CASSQDSTGEFYGYTF
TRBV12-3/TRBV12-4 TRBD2 CASSPPGLAGESEQFF
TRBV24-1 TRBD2 CATSAYASGSGTYNEQFF
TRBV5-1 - CASSRPTGSIGEQFF
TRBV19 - CASSIDPIYGHSGNTIYF
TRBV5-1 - CASRMDLAKNIQYF
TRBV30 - CAWSVPHLGSEQYF
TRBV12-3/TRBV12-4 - CASSRTSEQYF
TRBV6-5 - CASSYWILTGQPQHF
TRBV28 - CASSSGAGLEKLFF
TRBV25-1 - CASSARGAETQYF
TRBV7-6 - CASSSLRSKVGELFF
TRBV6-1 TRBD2 CASSFVAGVPSGANVLTF
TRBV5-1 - CASSLDGPPNYGYTF
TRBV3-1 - CASSQAVGFGGYTF
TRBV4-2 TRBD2 CASSPKKTASGFTDTQYF